The TCR beta chain described here comes from a study of cytomegalovirus exposure and HLA in healthy donors. Study-wide points: A later analysis showed TCR association rates differing by HLA locus, peaking at DRB1 and lowest at HLA-C. Researchers catalogued some 160 TCR beta chains as cytomegalovirus-associated.

As to this clone: Its specificity is not known.

PCR involved 60 Vbeta and 13 Jbeta primers. In the authors' workflow: Per a later analysis, the number of unique TCR beta chains was around 79 million, of which some 10 million were shared. Sequencing was performed with immunoSEQ multiplex PCR; in TCRdb, only in-frame clones are kept and a portion is missing. The D gene and trimming were derived from the DNA, and the V and J assignments and clone size from that table. Of about 160,000 clones listed, over 70% are singletons. Sample: PBMCs. The sequence derives from a woman in her 50s in good health and CMV-seropositive.

The CDR3 loop is CASSWRVASTDTQYF. The CDR3 DNA is TGTGCCAGCAGCTGGAGAGTTGCCAGCACAGATACGCAGTATTTT. The chain has TRBV5-6 and TRBJ2-3; D gene ambiguous. V lost 3 bases, J lost 0 bases, and 11 bases lay in between. Germline CDR1 SGHDT, CDR2 YYEEEE. CDR3 length: 15 residues.